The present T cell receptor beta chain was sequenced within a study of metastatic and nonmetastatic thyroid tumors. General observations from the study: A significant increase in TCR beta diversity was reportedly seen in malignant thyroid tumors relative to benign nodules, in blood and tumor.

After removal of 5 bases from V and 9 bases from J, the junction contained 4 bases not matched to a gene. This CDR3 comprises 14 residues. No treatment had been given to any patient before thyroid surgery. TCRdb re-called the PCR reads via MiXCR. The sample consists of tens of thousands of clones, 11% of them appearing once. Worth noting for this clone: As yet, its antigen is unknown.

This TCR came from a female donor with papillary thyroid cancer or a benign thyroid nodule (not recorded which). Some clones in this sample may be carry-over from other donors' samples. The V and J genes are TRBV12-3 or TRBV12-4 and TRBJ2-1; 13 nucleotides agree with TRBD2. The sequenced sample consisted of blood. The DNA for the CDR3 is TGTGCCAGCAGTCGACTAGCGGGAGGTAGTGAGCAGTTCTTC. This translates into CASSRLAGGSEQFF.